The 25 T cell receptor beta chains reported below all come from one sample, sequenced in a study of identical twins. MiXCR, run by TCRdb on the 5' RACE reads, gives a single entry per CDR3 protein. Here the sample spans about 470,000 distinct CDR3 sequences, roughly 26% being singletons. The same data also contributed to another study, on T cells expressing NK-cell markers.

Source material: CD4+ T cells sorted from blood. The receptor source for this set is a woman aged 18-29 years in good health.

The chain combines TRBV4-3 with TRBJ2-2; 12 bases agree with TRBD2. CDR1 and CDR2 (germline): LGHNA, YSLEER. V lost 0 bases to trimming and J lost 5 bases; unmatched junction nucleotides: 13. The length of the CDR3 is 20 residues. CDR3 amino acids: CASSQDDRGTSGFLTGELFF. The CDR3 bases are TGCGCCAGCAGCCAAGATGATCGTGGGACTAGCGGGTTTCTGACCGGGGAGCTGTTTTTT.

The chain joins TRBV12-3 or TRBV12-4 to TRBJ2-3; no reliable D call. V shed 5 bases and J shed 2 bases, with 11 bases lying between them. The CDR3 spans 14 residues. DNA of the CDR3: TGTGCCAGCAGTGTACCCGGGCACACAGATACGCAGTATTTT. Its protein product is CASSVPGHTDTQYF.

V is TRBV15 and J is TRBJ2-1; D is undetermined. CDR1 LNHNV and CDR2 YYDKDF come from the germline V gene (reference sequence). The CDR3 consists of 15 residues. The V end was cut by 3 bases, the J end by 1 base, with 10 bases between. CDR3 sequence (DNA): TGTGCCACCAGCAGGGACGCACAGTCCTACAATGAGCAGTTCTTC. The encoded protein is CATSRDAQSYNEQFF.

This clonotype has a handful of counts. The rearrangement uses TRBV12-3 or TRBV12-4 and TRBJ2-7, with 9 bases identical to TRBD1. The CDR3 has 13 amino acids. J gave up 1 base and V 10 bases, and 5 bases lay outside the gene matches. The CDR3 here is CAIRGTGSYEQYF. The CDR3 region has the DNA TGTGCCATCCGGGGGACAGGGTCCTACGAGCAGTACTTC.

The V and J genes are TRBV5-1 and TRBJ2-3; D may be TRBD2 (6 bases). Trimming removed 4 bases at V and 0 bases at J, with 12 bases between. The length of the CDR3 is 15 residues. Germline assignment: CDR1 SGHRS and CDR2 YFSETQ. CDR3 sequence: CASSREPSSTDTQYF. The CDR3 DNA is TGCGCCAGCAGCCGGGAGCCCTCAAGCACAGATACGCAGTATTTT.

The J gene is TRBJ2-3, the V gene TRBV12-3 or TRBV12-4; no firm D call. Trimming pared 3 bases from V and 5 bases from J, leaving 6 bases between. This CDR3 has 12 residues. CDR3 loop: CASSFTKDTQYF. In nucleotides, the CDR3 is TGTGCCAGCAGTTTTACTAAAGATACGCAGTATTTT.

This clonotype was detected a few times. The chain couples TRBV12-3 or TRBV12-4 to TRBJ2-7; D call uncertain. V lost 3 bases and J 7 bases, leaving 7 bases between the germline ends. This CDR3 spans 11 amino acids. The CDR3 loop reads CASSFYREQYF. The CDR3 region has the DNA TGTGCCAGCAGTTTCTATAGGGAGCAGTACTTC.

The J gene is TRBJ2-7, the V gene TRBV10-2; D not certain. The V and J ends lost 3 bases and 0 bases respectively, with 6 bases between them. Germline V gives CDR1 WSHSY, CDR2 SAAADI. The CDR3 is 13 amino acids. The CDR3 reads CASSDHASYEQYF. The CDR3 coding sequence is TGCGCCAGCAGTGATCACGCCTCCTACGAGCAGTACTTC.

This clonotype was counted between two and nine times. The gene calls are TRBV20-1 and TRBJ2-3; D gene uncertain. Trimming pared 2 bases from V and 6 bases from J, leaving 15 bases between. CDR3 length: 14 amino acids. Germline assignment: CDR1 DFQATT and CDR2 SNEGSKA (reference sequence). The CDR3 loop is CSARRAQAVDTQYF. The CDR3, as DNA: TGCAGTGCTAGAAGGGCCCAGGCTGTGGATACGCAGTATTTT.

This clonotype has a handful of counts. The chain has TRBV12-3 or TRBV12-4 and TRBJ2-5; D gene ambiguous. With 3 bases removed from V and 4 bases from J, the gap between germline ends came to 12 bases. The CDR3 consists of 14 residues. The CDR3 spells CASSLERTPETQYF. DNA of the CDR3: TGTGCCAGCAGTTTGGAGCGAACCCCAGAGACCCAGTACTTC.

The gene calls are TRBV7-9 and TRBJ2-1; D remains ambiguous. V lost 5 bases to trimming and J lost 9 bases, with 11 bases between them. Germline-derived CDR1 and CDR2 are SEHNR and FQNEAQ (reference sequence). This CDR3 is 12 amino acids long. This chain's CDR3 is CASSLLTGEQFF. The CDR3 DNA is TGTGCCAGCAGCCTACTTACTGGTGAGCAGTTCTTC.

This clonotype was counted a few times. The rearrangement joins TRBV20-1 to TRBJ2-1; D ambiguous. The V gene lost 1 base and the J gene lost 0 bases, with 10 bases spanning the gap. The CDR3 spans 15 residues. Per the germline V gene, CDR1 is DFQATT and CDR2 is SNEGSKA (reference sequence). CDR3 loop: CSARGKAGSYNEQFF. CDR3 coding DNA: TGCAGTGCTAGAGGCAAGGCAGGCTCCTACAATGAGCAGTTCTTC.

With regard to this clonotype: Its ends do not fully match the called genes, so a read error is possible. The chain carries TRBV18 and TRBJ2-5; D is perhaps TRBD2 (6 bases). Germline loops: CDR1 KGHSH, CDR2 LQKENI. The length of the CDR3 is 13 residues. The DNA of the CDR3 is TGTGTCAGCTCACCGGGAGCGCAAGAGACCCAGTACTTC. Translated: CVSSPGAQETQYF.

The chain has TRBV10-2 and TRBJ2-2; a possible D gene is TRBD2 (6 bases). In germline, CDR1 is WSHSY, CDR2 SAAADI. This CDR3 contains 14 residues. Trimming left V 8 bases short and J 4 bases short, with 14 bases between. As DNA, the CDR3 is TGCGCCAGCCAGTCGGGGGAACGCACCGGGGAGCTGTTTTTT. It encodes CASQSGERTGELFF.

The chain carries TRBV5-1 and TRBJ2-1, with 12 nucleotides matching TRBD2. V lost 4 bases, J lost 2 bases, and 7 bases stayed unmatched. Germline V lookup: CDR1 SGHRS, CDR2 YFSETQ. This CDR3 comprises 17 residues. CDR3 in amino acids: CASSRGPSGGAYNEQFF. The CDR3 bases are TGCGCCAGCAGCCGGGGCCCTAGCGGGGGGGCCTACAATGAGCAGTTCTTC.

The sample holds a few counts of this clonotype. The chain recombines TRBV5-1 with TRBJ2-4; D call uncertain. Trimming shortened V by 0 bases and J by 2 bases, and 9 bases separated the two germline ends. There are 15 residues in the CDR3. Germline V CDR1 and CDR2: SGHRS, YFSETQ. Here the CDR3 reads CASSLGSGTKNIQYF. Here the CDR3 DNA reads TGCGCCAGCAGCTTGGGCTCTGGCACCAAAAACATTCAGTACTTC.

This clonotype was seen more than once but under ten times. The J gene is TRBJ2-5, the V gene TRBV7-9; 8 bases fit TRBD1. Germline V lookup: CDR1 SEHNR, CDR2 FQNEAQ (reference sequence). V shed 6 bases, J shed 5 bases, and the junction held 8 bases outside the gene matches. This CDR3 region has 14 residues. The CDR3 loop is CASRKTGEAETQYF. CDR3 DNA sequence: TGTGCCAGCAGGAAGACAGGGGAGGCGGAGACCCAGTACTTC.

The V and J genes are TRBV7-8 and TRBJ2-7; TRBD2 aligns across 8 bases. With V trimmed by 0 bases and J by 3 bases, 4 bases remained unmatched. Germline CDR1 SGHVS, CDR2 FQNEAQ. CDR3 length: 15 residues. The CDR3 reads CASSLASGGNYEQYF. The CDR3 region has the DNA TGTGCCAGCAGCTTAGCGAGCGGGGGAAACTACGAGCAGTACTTC. Drawing the rest from reference TRBV7-8 and TRBJ2-7, the complete variable domain is GAGVSQSPRYKVAKRGQDVALRCDPISGHVSLFWYQQALGQGPEFLTYFQNEAQLDKSGLPSDRFFAERPEGSVSTLKIQRTQQEDSAVYLCASSLASGGNYEQYFGPGTRLTVT.

V usage is TRBV7-2 and J usage is TRBJ2-3, with 9 bases that match TRBD2. V lost 1 base to trimming and J lost 8 bases; unmatched junction nucleotides: 4. The CDR3 has 14 residues. Germline lookup yields CDR1 SGHTA and CDR2 FQGNSA. The CDR3 bases are TGTGCCAGCAGCTTAGTTGCGGGAGGGGGTACGCAGTATTTT. Its translation is CASSLVAGGGTQYF.

The DNA of the CDR3 is TGTGCCAGCATTACCTATACCGGGTGGGTCACCGGGGAGCTGTTTTTT. This encodes CASITYTGWVTGELFF. The rearrangement joins TRBV12-3 or TRBV12-4 to TRBJ2-2; no definite D call. The CDR3 totals 16 residues. With 7 bases removed from V and 4 bases from J, the gap between germline ends came to 19 bases.

The count of this clonotype is one. CDR3 DNA: TGTGCCAGCACCGTGGGACTAGCGGGGGGGTACAATGAGCAGTTCTTC. It encodes CASTVGLAGGYNEQFF. The V gene is TRBV9, the J gene TRBJ2-1; 16 nucleotides match TRBD2. This CDR3 is 16 amino acids long. J lost 4 bases, V lost 6 bases, and 4 bases had no gene match. Germline CDR1 is SGDLS and CDR2 is YYNGEE.

This clonotype was observed a few times. The chain joins TRBV7-2 to TRBJ2-1, with 9 bases that match TRBD2. The CDR3 sequence is 15 residues long. Germline V CDR1 and CDR2: SGHTA, FQGNSA. V lost 3 bases to trimming and J lost 5 bases; unmatched junction nucleotides: 5. The CDR3 loop is CASSLKAGGNNEQFF. The CDR3 DNA sequence: TGTGCCAGCAGCTTGAAGGCGGGAGGGAACAATGAGCAGTTCTTC.

This clonotype was counted at least ten times. V usage is TRBV12-3 or TRBV12-4 and J usage is TRBJ1-6; D gene ambiguous. The CDR3 is 14 residues long. Trimming cost V 6 bases and J 7 bases, with 13 bases left between them. CDR3 amino acids: CASRTVTGNSPLHF. DNA for the CDR3: TGTGCCAGCAGGACCGTGACGGGGAATTCACCCCTCCACTTT.

This sequence joins TRBV27 and TRBJ2-3; D gene uncertain. The CDR3 totals 15 residues. Trimming left V 1 base short and J 0 bases short, with 8 bases between. Germline CDR1 and CDR2: MNHEY and SMNVEV (reference sequence). The CDR3 DNA follows: TGTGCCAGCAGTTTATTCGGGTTAAGCACAGATACGCAGTATTTT. It specifies CASSLFGLSTDTQYF.

The V and J genes are TRBV5-4 and TRBJ1-1, with unresolved D. With 2 bases removed from V and 5 bases from J, the gap between germline ends came to 7 bases. Germline V gives CDR1 SGHNT, CDR2 YYREEE (reference sequence). This CDR3 has 12 residues. CDR3 in amino acids: CASSFARTEAFF. The CDR3, as DNA: TGTGCCAGCAGCTTCGCCAGGACTGAAGCTTTCTTT.